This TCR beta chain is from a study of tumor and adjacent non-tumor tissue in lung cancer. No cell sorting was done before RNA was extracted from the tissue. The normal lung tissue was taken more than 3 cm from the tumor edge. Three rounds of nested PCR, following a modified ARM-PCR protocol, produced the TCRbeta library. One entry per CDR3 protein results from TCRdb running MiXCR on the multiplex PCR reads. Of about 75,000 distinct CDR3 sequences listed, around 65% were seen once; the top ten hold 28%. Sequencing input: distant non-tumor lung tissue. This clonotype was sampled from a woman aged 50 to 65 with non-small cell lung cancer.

CDR3 DNA: TGTGCCAGCAGCTCAATGGCCAATCAGCCCCAGCATTTT. Amino acids: CASSSMANQPQHF. This rearrangement joins TRBV12-3 or TRBV12-4 to TRBJ1-5; D uncertain. The length of the CDR3 is 13 residues. V was pared by 6 bases and J by 3 bases, with 9 bases between.